This TCR beta chain was identified during a study of blood T cells in healthy people across ages. Primed by a sample-barcoded 5' primer and a J-beta primer mix, a second PCR proceeded for about 6 to 12 cycles. TCRdb called the 5' RACE reads again in MiXCR, with one record for every CDR3 protein. The repertoire holds fewer than 800,000 distinct CDR3 sequences, with approximately 31% as singletons. This clonotype has ten or more counts. The source is a woman of 80 years or more in good health. Specimen: blood.

DNA for the CDR3: TGTGCCAGCAGCTACCTTAGCAATCAGCCCCAGCATTTT. Translating gives CASSYLSNQPQHF. This sequence joins TRBV6-2 or TRBV6-3 and TRBJ1-5; no firm D call. This CDR3 spans 13 amino acids. Germline V CDR1 and CDR2: MNHEY, SVGEGT. Trimming pared 6 bases from V and 0 bases from J, leaving 6 bases between.